This is a list of T cell receptor beta chains from one sample in a study of T cells expressing NK-cell markers. TCRdb reprocessed the 5' RACE reads and stores each CDR3 protein as one record, lacking DNA. This table holds under 500,000 distinct CDR3 sequences. The sample comprised blood T cells: a sorted CD56 or NKG2C T cell subset, CD4+ or CD8+ T cells, or bulk PBMC T cells (not recorded which). The receptors here all came from a woman between 18 and 70 years old in good health. CDR3s include the opening cysteine and the closing phenylalanine or tryptophan.

CDR3aa,j_gene,len,v_gene
CASSATGELFF,TRBJ2-2,11,TRBV7-9
CASSALGEQFF,TRBJ2-1,11,TRBV27
CAWSLDRVTEAFF,TRBJ1-1,13,TRBV30
CSVEQMNTEAFF,TRBJ1-1,12,TRBV29-1
CASSYWRLGREETQYF,TRBJ2-5,16,TRBV6-5
CASRRDIYTAGEKLFF,TRBJ1-4,16,TRBV12-3/TRBV12-4
CASSSTNRGTANEKLFF,TRBJ1-4,17,TRBV27
CASTGGWEAGNEQFF,TRBJ2-1,15,TRBV28
CASGEQGRDTGELFF,TRBJ2-2,15,TRBV28
CASSTEYNEQFF,TRBJ2-1,12,TRBV12-3/TRBV12-4
CASSQIAGGDGSSGANVLTF,TRBJ2-6,20,TRBV7-8
CASSLGRGRTGELFF,TRBJ2-2,15,TRBV11-2
CASSFTYTQYF,TRBJ2-3,11,TRBV7-2
CASTTGRGGEETQYF,TRBJ2-5,15,TRBV6-1
CATSRDGAPGGDYEQYF,TRBJ2-7,17,TRBV15
CASRGTSGSWYNEQFF,TRBJ2-1,16,TRBV7-9
CASSRWVATDTQYF,TRBJ2-3,14,TRBV5-1
CASSRTRTRSIEQFF,TRBJ2-1,15,TRBV7-8
CASSPLGTAMNTEAFF,TRBJ1-1,16,TRBV12-3/TRBV12-4
CSARMLAGDKSYNEQFF,TRBJ2-1,17,TRBV20-1
CASRGTSGRDEQFF,TRBJ2-1,14,TRBV28
CASSPGTGGIGYGYTF,TRBJ1-2,16,TRBV27
CASSLWERPTPHYGYTF,TRBJ1-2,17,TRBV7-9
CASSLTVGSPGDNEQFF,TRBJ2-1,17,TRBV7-3
CASSLRQSYGYTF,TRBJ1-2,13,TRBV27
CASSYTGGGGYTF,TRBJ1-2,13,TRBV27
CASSRGQGSSYNEQFF,TRBJ2-1,16,TRBV6-1
CASSGGFATNEKLFF,TRBJ1-4,15,TRBV5-1
CASSLGAGSRGGELFF,TRBJ2-2,16,TRBV7-2
CSVPAGPQTQYF,TRBJ2-5,12,TRBV29-1
CASSPSFGGPPHNEQFF,TRBJ2-1,17,TRBV9
CASSLFSRTSEQYF,TRBJ2-7,14,TRBV7-2
CASSRDPEQFF,TRBJ2-1,11,TRBV16
CASRLDSNTGELFF,TRBJ2-2,14,TRBV5-5
CASSSGTGNYNEQFF,TRBJ2-1,15,TRBV5-1
CASSSSAAPGYNEQFF,TRBJ2-1,16,TRBV5-1
CASSLGFGLQETQYF,TRBJ2-5,15,TRBV5-1
CASSLYGSTSKDTGYTF,TRBJ1-2,17,TRBV7-2
CATSRGQAPTYEQYF,TRBJ2-7,15,TRBV15
CASSPGFTAVHNSPLHF,TRBJ1-6,17,TRBV5-6
CAWNPGSTYEQYF,TRBJ2-7,13,TRBV30
CASQGQTHEKLFF,TRBJ1-4,13,TRBV7-2
CSVAPGGFDEQFF,TRBJ2-1,13,TRBV29-1
CSARPDDYEQYF,TRBJ2-7,12,TRBV20-1
CASSLMASGRASYEQYF,TRBJ2-7,17,TRBV12-3/TRBV12-4
CASSQEAPGVRAGGAYEQYF,TRBJ2-7,20,TRBV4-2
CASSQDFGTGNTEAFF,TRBJ1-1,16,TRBV4-1
CASSPGTGFYGYTF,TRBJ1-2,14,TRBV7-2
CSVKFTSGNTIYF,TRBJ1-3,13,TRBV20-1
CASSFSGTGFRYEQYF,TRBJ2-7,16,TRBV28
CASSFGTDPMQYF,TRBJ2-7,13,TRBV7-2